The 21 T cell receptor beta chains presented below share a single source sample, sequenced in a study of shared clonotypes between healthy human individuals. The method was immunoSEQ multiplex PCR; TCRdb's version includes in-frame clones alone and lacks a portion of them. This sample has approximately 980,000 clones; 76% occur once, and the top ten carry roughly 1.5%. The sample was memory CD4+ T cells sorted from blood. This sample's subset: CD45RA-negative fraction. The receptors originated from a young man in good health.

This rearrangement joins TRBV27 to TRBJ2-3; D may correspond to TRBD1 or TRBD2 (5 bases each). The CDR3 runs 14 residues. Germline V gives CDR1 MNHEY, CDR2 SMNVEV (reference sequence). V lost 5 bases and J lost 8, with 17 bases in between. CDR3 bases: TGTGCCAGCAGTCCCGTGGACTCACAGGCTACGCAGTATTTT. Translated, it gives CASSPVDSQATQYF.

The genes are TRBV14 and TRBJ2-7; 8 nucleotides line up with TRBD2. V lost 1 base and J lost 6; bases outside the gene matches: 8. Per the germline V gene, CDR1 is SGHDN and CDR2 is FVKESK. CDR3 length equals 15 residues. The CDR3 sequence: CASSQGRTSSVEQYF. CDR3 sequence (DNA): TGTGCCAGCAGCCAAGGACGGACTAGCTCTGTCGAGCAGTACTTC.

The chain employs TRBV7-9 and TRBJ2-3; D gene uncertain. Trimming pared 3 bases from V and 1 base from J, leaving 5 bases between. The CDR3 is 13 residues long. Germline V gives CDR1 SEHNR, CDR2 FQNEAQ (reference sequence). The CDR3 protein is CASSFQGTDTQYF. Written as DNA, the CDR3 is TGTGCCAGCAGCTTTCAGGGCACAGATACGCAGTATTTT.

This clone has just one count. J is TRBJ2-1 and V is TRBV18, with 8 bases that match TRBD1. V shed 1 base and J 5 bases; nucleotides not matched to a gene: 4. CDR1 KGHSH and CDR2 LQKENI come from the germline V gene. This CDR3 has 15 amino acids. The CDR3 DNA sequence: TGTGCCAGCTCACCACTCCAGGGGGCCAACAATGAGCAGTTCTTC. Amino acid sequence: CASSPLQGANNEQFF. The whole variable domain, remainder taken from reference TRBV18 and TRBJ2-1, is NAGVMQNPRHLVRRRGQEARLRCSPMKGHSHVYWYRQLPEEGLKFMVYLQKENIIDESGMPKERFSAEFPKEGPSILRIQQVVRGDSAAYFCASSPLQGANNEQFFGPGTRLTVL.

This clone was recorded once. The chain recombines TRBV28 with TRBJ2-1; 9 nucleotides align to TRBD2. Trimming cost V 3 bases and J 7 bases; bases outside gene matches: 7. CDR1 MDHEN and CDR2 SYDVKM come from the germline V gene. The CDR3 loop spans 15 amino acids. The CDR3 DNA reads as TGTGCCAGCAGTTTGCAGTCCCTAGCGGGGAATGAGCAGTTCTTC. Translated, it gives CASSLQSLAGNEQFF.

The CDR3 DNA is TGTGCCAGCAGCCGGGACAGCAACTATGGCTACACCTTC. Its protein is CASSRDSNYGYTF. The J gene is TRBJ1-2, the V gene TRBV6-1, with 7 bases aligning to TRBD1. The germline gives CDR1 MNHNS, CDR2 SASEGT. The CDR3 is 13 amino acids. V shed 6 bases and J 2 bases; nucleotides not matched to a gene: 3.

V usage is TRBV11-2 and J usage is TRBJ2-1; D call uncertain. Germline CDR1 is SGHAT and CDR2 is FQNNGV. V was cut by 1 base and J by 4 bases, with 8 bases left in between. The CDR3 loop spans 14 amino acids. The CDR3 DNA reads TGTGCCAGCAGCTTAGGCGGAAGGTACAATGAGCAGTTCTTC. Translation gives CASSLGGRYNEQFF.

This clone was counted between two and nine times. This chain joins TRBV5-6 and TRBJ2-7; 7 bases line up with TRBD1. Germline V lookup: CDR1 SGHDT, CDR2 YYEEEE. The CDR3 consists of 18 residues. The junction had 19 bases not matched to a gene; V was cut back by 2 bases and J by 5 bases. CDR3 DNA sequence: TGTGCCAGCAGCTTCGGTCTCGGATTTAAGGGGGCGGCCGACGAGCAGTACTTC. It is translated as CASSFGLGFKGAADEQYF.

The rearrangement uses TRBV4-3 and TRBJ2-5, with D possibly being TRBD2 (6 bases). From germline, CDR1 is LGHNA and CDR2 YSLEER. V dropped 3 bases and J dropped 5 bases, with 10 bases sitting between them. The CDR3 consists of 13 residues. Here the CDR3 DNA reads TGCGCCAGCAGCCAGGTGGGGGGTGAGACCCAGTACTTC. Its translation: CASSQVGGETQYF.

This clone has only a few counts. The chain has TRBV5-1 and TRBJ1-2; 8 bases map to TRBD1. The CDR3 length is 13 residues. The J segment lost 2 bases and the V segment lost 4 bases, leaving 1 base of the junction unmatched. Looked up from germline, CDR1 is SGHRS and CDR2 is YFSETQ. Here the CDR3 reads CASSPGGNYGYTF. Written as DNA, the CDR3 is TGCGCCAGCAGCCCAGGGGGCAACTATGGCTACACCTTC. The variable domain in full, completed from reference TRBV5-1 and TRBJ1-2, reads KAGVTQTPRYLIKTRGQQVTLSCSPISGHRSVSWYQQTPGQGLQFLFEYFSETQRNKGNFPGRFSGRQFSNSRSEMNVSTLELGDSALYLCASSPGGNYGYTFGSGTRLTVV.

This clone was recorded a few times. The chain carries TRBV6-6 and TRBJ1-1; D is uncertain. There are 14 residues in the CDR3. V dropped 10 bases and J dropped 6 bases, with 21 bases sitting between them. The germline V gene has CDR1 MNHNY and CDR2 SVGAGI (reference sequence). The DNA of the CDR3 is TGTGCCACCGACGACCCTTCCGAAAGACCTGAAGCTTTCTTT. Translation gives CATDDPSERPEAFF.

The rearrangement uses TRBV6-6 and TRBJ2-1, with a weak D call TRBD2 (5 bases). Deletions cut 0 bases from V and 6 bases from J, with 15 bases between. CDR3 size: 16 residues. Germline CDR1 reads MNHNY; CDR2 reads SVGAGI (reference sequence). The CDR3 coding sequence is TGTGCCAGCAGTTACTCGATCGGGGATTGGGGCAATGAGCAGTTCTTC. This codes for CASSYSIGDWGNEQFF.

The rearrangement joins TRBV27 to TRBJ2-5; 12 nucleotides line up with TRBD1. The junction had 3 bases not matched to a gene; V was cut back by 0 bases and J by 4 bases. The CDR3 consists of 16 residues. The germline V gene encodes CDR1 MNHEY and CDR2 SMNVEV (reference sequence). Here the CDR3 reads CASSLSGTGGLETQYF. The CDR3 coding sequence is TGTGCCAGCAGTTTATCCGGGACAGGGGGCTTAGAGACCCAGTACTTC.

This clone was recorded only once. With a much larger clone just one base away, this may be a read error. The gene calls are TRBV5-6 and TRBJ1-3; D may be TRBD1 (5 bases). Germline V lookup: CDR1 SGHDT, CDR2 YYEEEE. The V end lost 4 bases, the J end lost 0 bases, and 11 bases lay between the germline ends. This CDR3 has 15 amino acids. This CDR3 reads CASSAGRSSGNTIYF. DNA for the CDR3: TGTGCCAGCAGCGCGGGACGGAGCTCTGGAAACACCATATATTTT.

The J gene is TRBJ2-7, the V gene TRBV19, with a weak D call TRBD2 (6 bases). In germline, CDR1 is LNHDA, CDR2 SQIVND (reference sequence). V was pared by 4 bases and J by 1 base, with 11 bases between. The CDR3 is 14 amino acids. The CDR3 bases are TGTGCCAGTAGTACTCGGGACTTTTCCTACGAGCAGTACTTC. Translated, it gives CASSTRDFSYEQYF.

The chain has TRBV29-1 and TRBJ2-7; D unresolved. Trimming cost V 7 bases and J 7 bases, with 11 bases left between them. CDR1 and CDR2 from the germline V gene are SQVTM and ANQGSEA. The CDR3 sequence is 10 residues long. The CDR3 DNA is TGCAGCGCCCTGGACCCGGAGCAGTACTTC. Protein: CSALDPEQYF.

As concerns this clone: Other nucleotide sequences from this sample produce the same CDR3. This chain connects TRBV30 to TRBJ2-3; either TRBD1 or TRBD2 may supply D (6 bases each). CDR1 is GTSNPN and CDR2 is SVGIG in the germline V gene (reference sequence). Trimming stripped 1 base from V and 0 bases from J, with 8 bases between. The CDR3 sequence is 14 residues long. CDR3 loop: CAWSAGASTDTQYF. CDR3 DNA: TGTGCCTGGAGTGCGGGGGCTAGCACAGATACGCAGTATTTT.

To note about this clone: The junction departs from germline at one end; a sequencing error may be responsible. J is TRBJ2-3 and V is TRBV11-2, with D unresolved. Germline V gene lookup returns CDR1 SGHAT and CDR2 FQNNGV. The CDR3 covers 15 residues. The CDR3 is CASSVENFSTDTQYF. The CDR3, as DNA: TGTGCCAGCAGCGTAGAGAACTTTAGCACAGATACGCAGTATTTT.

This chain joins TRBV9 and TRBJ2-3, with unresolved D. Trimming removed 4 bases from V and 2 bases from J, with 11 bases in between. The CDR3 is made up of 14 amino acids. Per the germline V gene, CDR1 is SGDLS and CDR2 is YYNGEE. CDR3 loop: CASSPGPYTDTQYF. The CDR3 coding sequence is TGTGCCAGCAGCCCAGGACCTTACACAGATACGCAGTATTTT.

Notes on this clone: A single base separates this from a much larger clone, so it may be a read error. The chain joins TRBV6-6 to TRBJ2-3; unclear D gene. The CDR3 is made up of 12 amino acids. In germline, CDR1 is MNHNY, CDR2 SVGAGI (reference sequence). Trimming left V 4 bases short and J 0 bases short, with 2 bases between. This CDR3 reads CASSSSTDTQYF. CDR3 bases: TGTGCCAGCAGTTCGAGCACAGATACGCAGTATTTT.

Here the CDR3 DNA reads TGTGCCAGTACCCCCGACAGGGGGCCCCTCTACGAGCAGTACTTC. Protein product: CASTPDRGPLYEQYF. The V call is TRBV19, the J call TRBJ2-7; 10 nucleotides line up with TRBD1. CDR3 length: 15 amino acids. Losses at the gene ends were 7 bases for V and 3 bases for J; bases not matched to a gene: 9. CDR1 and CDR2 from the germline V gene are LNHDA and SQIVND (reference sequence).